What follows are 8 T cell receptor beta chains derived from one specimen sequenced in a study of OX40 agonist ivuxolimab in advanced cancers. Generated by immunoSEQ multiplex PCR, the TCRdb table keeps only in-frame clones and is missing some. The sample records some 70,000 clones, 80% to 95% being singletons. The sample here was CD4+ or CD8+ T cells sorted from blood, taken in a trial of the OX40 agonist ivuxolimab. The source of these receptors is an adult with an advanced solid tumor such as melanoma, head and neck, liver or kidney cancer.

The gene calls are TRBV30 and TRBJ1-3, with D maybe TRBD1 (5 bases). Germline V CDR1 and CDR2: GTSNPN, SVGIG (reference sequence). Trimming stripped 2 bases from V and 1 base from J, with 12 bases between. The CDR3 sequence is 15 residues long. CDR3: CAWSTTGGSGNTIYF. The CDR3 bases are TGTGCCTGGAGTACCACAGGAGGGTCTGGAAACACCATATATTTT.

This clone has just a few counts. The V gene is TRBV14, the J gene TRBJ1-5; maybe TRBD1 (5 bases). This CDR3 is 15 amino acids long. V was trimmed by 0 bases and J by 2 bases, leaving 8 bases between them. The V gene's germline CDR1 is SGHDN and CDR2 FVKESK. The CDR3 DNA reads TGTGCCAGCAGCCAAGACAGGGAGGGCAATCAGCCCCAGCATTTT. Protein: CASSQDREGNQPQHF. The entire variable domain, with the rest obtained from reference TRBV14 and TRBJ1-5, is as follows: EAGVTQFPSHSVIEKGQTVTLRCDPISGHDNLYWYRRVMGKEIKFLLHFVKESKQDESGMPNNRFLAERTGGTYSTLKVQPAELEDSGVYFCASSQDREGNQPQHFGDGTRLSIL.

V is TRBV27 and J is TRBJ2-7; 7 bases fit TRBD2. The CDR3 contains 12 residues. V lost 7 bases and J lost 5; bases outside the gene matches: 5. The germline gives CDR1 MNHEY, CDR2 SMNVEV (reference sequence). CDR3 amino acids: CASKQGRDEQYF. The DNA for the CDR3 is TGTGCCAGCAAACAAGGGAGGGACGAGCAGTACTTC.

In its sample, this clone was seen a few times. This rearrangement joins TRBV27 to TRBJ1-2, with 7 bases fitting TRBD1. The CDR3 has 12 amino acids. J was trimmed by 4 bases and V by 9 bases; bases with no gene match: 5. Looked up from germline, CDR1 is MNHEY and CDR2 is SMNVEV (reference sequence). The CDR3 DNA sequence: TGTGCCAGTCGCGACAGGGCCTATGGCTACACCTTC. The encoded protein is CASRDRAYGYTF.

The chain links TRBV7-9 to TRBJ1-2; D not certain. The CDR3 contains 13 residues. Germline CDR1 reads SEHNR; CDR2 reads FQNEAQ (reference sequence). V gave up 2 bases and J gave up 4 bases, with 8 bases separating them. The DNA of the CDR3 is TGTGCCAGCAGCTTAATGGGAAGCTATGGCTACACCTTC. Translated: CASSLMGSYGYTF.

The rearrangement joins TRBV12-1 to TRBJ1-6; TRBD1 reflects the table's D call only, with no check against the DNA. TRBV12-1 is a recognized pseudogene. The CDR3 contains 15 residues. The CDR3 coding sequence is TGTGCCAGCAGCTTTGTTGGGCTTGTACGGTCACCCCTCCACTTT. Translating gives CASSFVGLVRSPLHF.

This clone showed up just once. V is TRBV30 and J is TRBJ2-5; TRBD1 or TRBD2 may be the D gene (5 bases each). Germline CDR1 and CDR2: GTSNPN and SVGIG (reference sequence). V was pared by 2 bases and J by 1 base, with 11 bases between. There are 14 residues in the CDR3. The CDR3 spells CAWSPGTSQETQYF. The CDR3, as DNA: TGTGCCTGGAGTCCCGGGACGTCCCAAGAGACCCAGTACTTC.

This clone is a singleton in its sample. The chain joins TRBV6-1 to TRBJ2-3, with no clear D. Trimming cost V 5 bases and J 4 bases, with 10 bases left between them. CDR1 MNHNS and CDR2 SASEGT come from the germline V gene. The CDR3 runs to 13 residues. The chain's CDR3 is CASSSWGSDTQYF. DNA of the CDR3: TGTGCCAGCAGTTCCTGGGGATCAGATACGCAGTATTTT.